Sequencing of this T cell receptor (beta chain) was carried out in a study of radiotherapy plus CTLA-4 blockade in lung cancer. This clone has a handful of counts. The protocol was immunoSEQ multiplex PCR, while the TCRdb copy is restricted to in-frame clones and leaves out a portion. The table records about 46,000 clones, roughly three quarters of them present only once. The CDR3 extends over 14 amino acids. Trimming pared 0 bases from V and 6 bases from J, leaving 13 bases between. Germline CDR1 is SGDLS and CDR2 is YYNGEE. This clonotype was obtained from a human donor with non-small cell lung cancer who had a complete response to radiotherapy plus ipilimumab. The source was peripheral blood, collected from a patient treated with radiotherapy plus ipilimumab. The chain links TRBV9 to TRBJ2-7; perhaps TRBD2 as D (5 bases). The CDR3 nucleotides read TGTGCCAGCAGCGTAGGGTCGGGGTACGGCGAGCAGTACTTC. It translates to CASSVGSGYGEQYF.